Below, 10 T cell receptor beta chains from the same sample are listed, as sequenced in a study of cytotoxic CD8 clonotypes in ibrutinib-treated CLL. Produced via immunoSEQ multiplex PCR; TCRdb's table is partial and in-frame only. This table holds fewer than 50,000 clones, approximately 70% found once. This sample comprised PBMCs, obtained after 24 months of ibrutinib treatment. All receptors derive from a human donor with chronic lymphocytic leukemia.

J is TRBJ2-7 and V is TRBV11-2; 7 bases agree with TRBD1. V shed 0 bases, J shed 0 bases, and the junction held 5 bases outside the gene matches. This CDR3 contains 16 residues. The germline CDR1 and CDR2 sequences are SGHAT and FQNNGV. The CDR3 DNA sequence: TGTGCCAGCAGCTTAGAAGGGACAGCCACCTCCTACGAGCAGTACTTC. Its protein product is CASSLEGTATSYEQYF.

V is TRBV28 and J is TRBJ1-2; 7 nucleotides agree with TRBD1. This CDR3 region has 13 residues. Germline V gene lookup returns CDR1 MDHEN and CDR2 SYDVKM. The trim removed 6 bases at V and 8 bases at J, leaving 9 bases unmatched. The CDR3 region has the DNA TGTGCCAGCAGCCCAGACAGGGTTAAAGGCTACACCTTC. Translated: CASSPDRVKGYTF.

The CDR3 is CASSFRWAGAGEQFF. As DNA, the CDR3 is TGTGCCAGCAGCTTCAGGTGGGCCGGGGCAGGTGAGCAGTTCTTC. The rearrangement links TRBV7-9 to TRBJ2-1; either TRBD1 or TRBD2 may supply D (5 bases each). Germline V gene lookup returns CDR1 SEHNR and CDR2 FQNEAQ (reference sequence). The germline V and J ends were trimmed by 3 bases and 9 bases, with 18 bases remaining between them. The CDR3 is made up of 15 amino acids.

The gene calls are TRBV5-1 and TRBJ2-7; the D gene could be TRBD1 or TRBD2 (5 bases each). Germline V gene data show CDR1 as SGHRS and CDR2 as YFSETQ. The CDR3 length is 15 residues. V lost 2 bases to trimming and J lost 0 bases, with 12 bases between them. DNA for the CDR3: TGCGCCAGCAGCTTTTTTCGGGACGGCTCCTACGAGCAGTACTTC. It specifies CASSFFRDGSYEQYF.

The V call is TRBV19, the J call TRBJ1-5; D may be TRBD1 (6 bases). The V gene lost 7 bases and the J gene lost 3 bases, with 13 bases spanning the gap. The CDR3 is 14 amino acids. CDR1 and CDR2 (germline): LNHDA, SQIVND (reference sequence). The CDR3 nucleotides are TGTGCCAGTAACAGCGACAGGAACAATCAGCCCCAGCATTTT. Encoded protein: CASNSDRNNQPQHF. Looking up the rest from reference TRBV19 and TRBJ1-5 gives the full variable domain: DGGITQSPKYLFRKEGQNVTLSCEQNLNHDAMYWYRQDPGQGLRLIYYSQIVNDFQKGDIAEGYSVSREKKESFPLTVTSAQKNPTAFYLCASNSDRNNQPQHFGDGTRLSIL.

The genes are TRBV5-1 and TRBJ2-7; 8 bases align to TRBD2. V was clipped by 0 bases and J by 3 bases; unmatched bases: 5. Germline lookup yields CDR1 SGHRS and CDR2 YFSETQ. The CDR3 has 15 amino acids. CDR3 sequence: CASSLEGLVDYEQYF. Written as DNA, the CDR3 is TGCGCCAGCAGCTTGGAGGGACTAGTAGACTACGAGCAGTACTTC. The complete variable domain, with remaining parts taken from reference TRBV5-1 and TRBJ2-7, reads KAGVTQTPRYLIKTRGQQVTLSCSPISGHRSVSWYQQTPGQGLQFLFEYFSETQRNKGNFPGRFSGRQFSNSRSEMNVSTLELGDSALYLCASSLEGLVDYEQYFGPGTRLTVT.

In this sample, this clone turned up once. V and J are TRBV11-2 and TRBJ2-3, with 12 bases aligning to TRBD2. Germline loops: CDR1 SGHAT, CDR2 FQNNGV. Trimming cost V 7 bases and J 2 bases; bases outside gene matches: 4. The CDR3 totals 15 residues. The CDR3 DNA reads TGTGCCAGCATGACTAGCGGGAGATACACAGATACGCAGTATTTT. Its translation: CASMTSGRYTDTQYF.

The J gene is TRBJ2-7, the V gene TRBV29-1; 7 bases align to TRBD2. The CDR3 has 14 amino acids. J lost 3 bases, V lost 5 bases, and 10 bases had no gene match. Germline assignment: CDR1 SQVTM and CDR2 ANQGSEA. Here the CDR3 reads CSVIGQGGGYEQYF. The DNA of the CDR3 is TGCAGCGTTATTGGGCAGGGCGGGGGCTACGAGCAGTACTTC.

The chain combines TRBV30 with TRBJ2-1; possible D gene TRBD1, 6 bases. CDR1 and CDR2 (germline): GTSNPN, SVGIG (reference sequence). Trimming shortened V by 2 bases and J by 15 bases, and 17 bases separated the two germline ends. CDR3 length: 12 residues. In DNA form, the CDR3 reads TGTGCCTGGAGTCTTACAACCGACAGGCTGTTCTTC. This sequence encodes CAWSLTTDRLFF.

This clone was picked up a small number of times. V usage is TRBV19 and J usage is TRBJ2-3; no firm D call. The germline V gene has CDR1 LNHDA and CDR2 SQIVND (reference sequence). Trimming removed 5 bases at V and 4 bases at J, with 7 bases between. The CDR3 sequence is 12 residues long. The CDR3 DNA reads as TGTGCCAGTAGTGACATATCAGATACGCAGTATTTT. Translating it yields CASSDISDTQYF.